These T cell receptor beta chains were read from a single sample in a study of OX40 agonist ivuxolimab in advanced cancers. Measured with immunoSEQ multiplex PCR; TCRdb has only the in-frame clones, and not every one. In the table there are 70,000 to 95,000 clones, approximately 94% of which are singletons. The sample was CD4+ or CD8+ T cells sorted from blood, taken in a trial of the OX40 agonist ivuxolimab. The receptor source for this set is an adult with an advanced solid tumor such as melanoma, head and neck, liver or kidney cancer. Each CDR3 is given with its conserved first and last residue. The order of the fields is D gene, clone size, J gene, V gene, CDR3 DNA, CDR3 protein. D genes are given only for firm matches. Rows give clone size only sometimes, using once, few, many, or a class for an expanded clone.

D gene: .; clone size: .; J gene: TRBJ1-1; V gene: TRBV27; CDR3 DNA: TGTGCCAGCAGTTTAGGATCTTTAGGGGTTGAAGCTTTCTTT; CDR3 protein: CASSLGSLGVEAFF
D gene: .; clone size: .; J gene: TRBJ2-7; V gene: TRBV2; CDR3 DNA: TGTGCCAGCGGCCCCGGGTTGGCCTACGAGCAGTACTTC; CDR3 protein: CASGPGLAYEQYF
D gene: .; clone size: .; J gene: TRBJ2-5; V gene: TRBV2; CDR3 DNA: TGTGCCAGCAGTGACAGTCGTCAAGAGACCCAGTACTTC; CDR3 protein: CASSDSRQETQYF
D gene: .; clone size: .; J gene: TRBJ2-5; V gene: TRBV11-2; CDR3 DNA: TGTGCCAGCAGCTTAGGGGCTTCCGATGAGACCCAGTACTTC; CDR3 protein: CASSLGASDETQYF
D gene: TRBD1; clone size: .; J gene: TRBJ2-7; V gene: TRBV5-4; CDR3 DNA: TGTGCCAGCAGCTTGGGGACAGGGCCCTTTGAGCAGTACTTC; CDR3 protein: CASSLGTGPFEQYF
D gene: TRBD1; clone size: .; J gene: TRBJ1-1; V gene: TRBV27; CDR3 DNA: TGTGCCAGCAGTTTATCGGCAGGGGGTTCCACTGAAGCTTTCTTT; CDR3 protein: CASSLSAGGSTEAFF
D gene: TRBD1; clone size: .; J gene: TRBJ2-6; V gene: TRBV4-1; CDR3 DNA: TGCGCCAGCAGCCAGTCCAGGGGGCGCGGCCACGTCCTGACTTTC; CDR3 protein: CASSQSRGRGHVLTF
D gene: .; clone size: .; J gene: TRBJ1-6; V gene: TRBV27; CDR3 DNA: TGTGCCAGCAGTTTTCTGGGAACACCCCTCCACTTT; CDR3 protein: CASSFLGTPLHF
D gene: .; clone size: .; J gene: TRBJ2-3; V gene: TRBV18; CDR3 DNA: TGTGCCAGCTCACCACCCTCCTATACGCAGTATTTT; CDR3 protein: CASSPPSYTQYF
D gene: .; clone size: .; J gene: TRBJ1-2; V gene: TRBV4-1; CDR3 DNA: TGCGCCAGCAGCCTGGGGTCCCTTGAAGGACTTAGTCTCTATGGCTACACCTTC; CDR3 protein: CASSLGSLEGLSLYGYTF
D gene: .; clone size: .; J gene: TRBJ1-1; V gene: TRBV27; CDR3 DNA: TGTGCCAGCAGTTTAAATAGTGGTGAAGCTTTCTTT; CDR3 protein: CASSLNSGEAFF
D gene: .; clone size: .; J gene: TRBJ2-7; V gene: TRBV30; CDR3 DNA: TGTGCCTGGGATGCCCGGGTAGGCCGAGACGAGCAGTACTTC; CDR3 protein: CAWDARVGRDEQYF
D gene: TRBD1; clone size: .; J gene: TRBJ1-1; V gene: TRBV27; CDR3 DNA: TGTGCCAGCAGTTCAGGACAGGGAAAGAACACTGAAGCTTTCTTT; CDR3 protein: CASSSGQGKNTEAFF
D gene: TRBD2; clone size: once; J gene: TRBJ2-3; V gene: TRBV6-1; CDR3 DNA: TGTGCCAGCATTTTAGCGGGGGCCACAGATACGCAGTATTTT; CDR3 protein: CASILAGATDTQYF
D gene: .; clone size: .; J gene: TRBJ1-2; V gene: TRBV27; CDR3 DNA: TGTGCCAGCAGCCCTCAATGGGGGAACTATGGCTACACCTTC; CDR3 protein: CASSPQWGNYGYTF
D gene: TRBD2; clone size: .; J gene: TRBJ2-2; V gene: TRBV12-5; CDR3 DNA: TGTGCTAGTGGTTGGGGACTAGCGGGGGGGAACACCGGGGAGCTGTTTTTT; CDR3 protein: CASGWGLAGGNTGELFF
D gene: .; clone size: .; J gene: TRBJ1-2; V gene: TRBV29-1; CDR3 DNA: TGCAGCGTTGCTCGGGGGTATTTCTCTGGCTACACCTTC; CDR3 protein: CSVARGYFSGYTF
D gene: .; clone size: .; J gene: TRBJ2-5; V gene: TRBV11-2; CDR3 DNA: TGTGCCAGCAGCTTATACGTTAGCGACCAAGAGACCCAGTACTTC; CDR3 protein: CASSLYVSDQETQYF
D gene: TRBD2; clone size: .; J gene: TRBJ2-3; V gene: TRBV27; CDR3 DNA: TGTGCCAGCAGTTTTCCGGGAGGCGAGGATACGCAGTATTTT; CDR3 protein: CASSFPGGEDTQYF
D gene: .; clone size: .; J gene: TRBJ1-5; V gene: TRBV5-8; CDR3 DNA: TGTGCCAGCAGCTTGAATCAGCCCCAGCATTTT; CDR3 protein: CASSLNQPQHF
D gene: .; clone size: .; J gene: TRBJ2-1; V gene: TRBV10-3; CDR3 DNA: TGTGCCATCAGCGAAATGGATGAGCAGTTCTTC; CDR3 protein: CAISEMDEQFF
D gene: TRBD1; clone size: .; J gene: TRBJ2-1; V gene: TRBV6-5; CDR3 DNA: TGTGCCAGCAGTTACCCGGGACAGGTCAACAATGAGCAGTTCTTC; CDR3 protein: CASSYPGQVNNEQFF
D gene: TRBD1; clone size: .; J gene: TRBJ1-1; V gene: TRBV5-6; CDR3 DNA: TGTGCCAGCAGCAGAACAGGGGGTGGCATGAACACTGAAGCTTTCTTT; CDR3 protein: CASSRTGGGMNTEAFF
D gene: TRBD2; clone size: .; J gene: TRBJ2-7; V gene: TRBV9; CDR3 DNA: TGTGCCAGCAGCGTAGGCCAGCGGGAGTACGAGCAGTACTTC; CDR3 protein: CASSVGQREYEQYF
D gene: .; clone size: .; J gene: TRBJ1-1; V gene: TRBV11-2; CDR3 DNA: TGTGCCAGCAGTCCCTGGGACGGCATGAACACTGAAGCTTTCTTT; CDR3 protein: CASSPWDGMNTEAFF
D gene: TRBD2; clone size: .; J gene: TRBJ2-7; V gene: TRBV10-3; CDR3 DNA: TGTGCCATCAGTGAGCGGGGGGTCGCCTACGAGCAGTACTTC; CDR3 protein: CAISERGVAYEQYF
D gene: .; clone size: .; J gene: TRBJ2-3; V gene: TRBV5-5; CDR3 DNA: TGTGCCAGCACCTGGGGTAGCGGTGCCACAGATACGCAGTATTTT; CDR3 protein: CASTWGSGATDTQYF
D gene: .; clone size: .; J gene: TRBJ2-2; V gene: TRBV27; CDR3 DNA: TGTGCCAGCAGTTTCGGGCGGGAAGGCGGGGAGCTGTTTTTT; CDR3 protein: CASSFGREGGELFF
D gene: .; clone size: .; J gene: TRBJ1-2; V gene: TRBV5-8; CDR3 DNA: TGTGCCAGCAGCTCCAGGACAGCGATCGCCTATGGCTACACCTTC; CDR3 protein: CASSSRTAIAYGYTF
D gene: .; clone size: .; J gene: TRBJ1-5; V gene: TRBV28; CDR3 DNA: TGTGCCAGCAGTCTCCCCCAGGGGAATCAGCCCCAGCATTTT; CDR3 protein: CASSLPQGNQPQHF
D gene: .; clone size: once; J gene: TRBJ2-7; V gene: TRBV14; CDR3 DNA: TGTGCCAGCAGCCTAGGCCGTGGCCCCTACGAGCAGTACTTC; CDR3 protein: CASSLGRGPYEQYF
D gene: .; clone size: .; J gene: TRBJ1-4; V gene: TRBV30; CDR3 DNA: TGTGCCTGGAGCCAAGGATGGGGCAGCCTGGAGTTTTTT; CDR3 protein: CAWSQGWGSLEFF
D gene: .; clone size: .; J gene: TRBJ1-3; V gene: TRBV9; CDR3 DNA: TGTGCCAGCAGCGAATTAAAAGGCTATGGAAACACCATATATTTT; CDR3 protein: CASSELKGYGNTIYF
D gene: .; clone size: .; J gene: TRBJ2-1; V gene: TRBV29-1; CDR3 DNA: TGCAGCGTTGGAGCCCATGAGCAGTTCTTC; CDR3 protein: CSVGAHEQFF
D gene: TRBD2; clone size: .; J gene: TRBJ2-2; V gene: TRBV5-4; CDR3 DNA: TGTGCCAGCAGCTCGGGACTAGCGGGGACTACCGGGGAGCTGTTTTTT; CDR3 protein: CASSSGLAGTTGELFF
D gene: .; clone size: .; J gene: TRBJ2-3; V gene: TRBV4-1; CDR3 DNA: TGCGCCAGCAGCCAAGGAGGACTGGACTACGGGGATACGCAGTATTTT; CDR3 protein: CASSQGGLDYGDTQYF
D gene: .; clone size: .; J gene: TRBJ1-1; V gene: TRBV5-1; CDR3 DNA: TGCGCCAGCAGCTTGGGACAAAGGGGGGAAGCTTTCTTT; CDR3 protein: CASSLGQRGEAFF
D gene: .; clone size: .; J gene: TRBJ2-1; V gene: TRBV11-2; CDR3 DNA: TGTGCCAGCAGCCGGGACAACCCCTGGGATGAGCAGTTCTTC; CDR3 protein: CASSRDNPWDEQFF
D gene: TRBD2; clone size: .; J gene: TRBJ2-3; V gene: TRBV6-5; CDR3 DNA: TGTGCCAGCAGTTACGGAGCGGGGGGAGTAGATACGCAGTATTTT; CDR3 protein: CASSYGAGGVDTQYF
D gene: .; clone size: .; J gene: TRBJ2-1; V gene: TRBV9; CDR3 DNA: TGTGCCAGCAGCGTAGGAGGAGAATACAATGAGCAGTTCTTC; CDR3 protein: CASSVGGEYNEQFF
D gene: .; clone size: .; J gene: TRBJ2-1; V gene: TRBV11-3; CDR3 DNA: TGTGCCAGCAGCTTAGATGCGGGGGCGCGGGACAATGAGCAGTTCTTC; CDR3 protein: CASSLDAGARDNEQFF
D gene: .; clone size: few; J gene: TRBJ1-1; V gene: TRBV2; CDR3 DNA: TGTGCCAGCAGTGAGATACGGGCAGGAGCCTATGAAGCTTTCTTT; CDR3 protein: CASSEIRAGAYEAFF